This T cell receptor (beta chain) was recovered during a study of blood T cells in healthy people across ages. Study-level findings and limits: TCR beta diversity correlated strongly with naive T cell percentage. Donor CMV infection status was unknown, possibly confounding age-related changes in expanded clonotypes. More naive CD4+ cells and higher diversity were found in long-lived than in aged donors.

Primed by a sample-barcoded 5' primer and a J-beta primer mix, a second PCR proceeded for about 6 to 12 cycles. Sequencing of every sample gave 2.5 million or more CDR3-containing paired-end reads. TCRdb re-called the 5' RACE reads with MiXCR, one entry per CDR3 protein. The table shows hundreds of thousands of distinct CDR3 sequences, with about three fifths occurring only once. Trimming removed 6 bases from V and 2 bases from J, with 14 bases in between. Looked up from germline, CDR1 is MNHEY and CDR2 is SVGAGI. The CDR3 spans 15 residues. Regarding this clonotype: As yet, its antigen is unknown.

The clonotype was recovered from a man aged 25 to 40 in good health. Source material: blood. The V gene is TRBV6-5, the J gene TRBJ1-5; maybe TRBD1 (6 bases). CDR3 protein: CASRITGSGNQPQHF. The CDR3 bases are TGTGCCAGCAGAATAACAGGGTCTGGCAATCAGCCCCAGCATTTT.